This T cell receptor (beta chain) was sequenced in a study of cytomegalovirus exposure and HLA in healthy donors. Study as a whole: Earlier work reported 95 million to 130 million unique TCR beta sequences from 170 million or so T cells. The study's findings and limits: Common viral pathogens seemed, in a later analysis, to connect with several of the most significant clusters. The study assumed roughly uniform donor sequencing depth for presence/absence analyses.

In the PCR, 60 Vbeta and 13 Jbeta primers were used. Sequenced by immunoSEQ multiplex PCR; TCRdb stores in-frame clones only, minus some. The table includes about 83,000 clones, roughly 77% detected once. Comments on this clone: As yet, its antigen is unknown.

V gave up 7 bases and J gave up 2 bases, with 16 bases separating them. Germline values: CDR1 MGHRA, CDR2 YSYEKL. The CDR3 totals 15 residues. The chain links TRBV4-1 to TRBJ2-3, with a possible D match to TRBD2 (6 bases). The sample comprised PBMCs. The sequence was collected from a man in his 60s in good health and CMV-seronegative. The CDR3 DNA follows: TGCGCCAGCAACTCACTAGCAGACTACACAGATACGCAGTATTTT. The encoded protein is CASNSLADYTDTQYF.